This T cell receptor beta chain was documented in a study of blood T cell repertoires in COVID-19. Overall study: Both acute and convalescent COVID-19 samples were obtained from the United States, Italy and Spain.

Assay: immunoSEQ multiplex PCR; the TCRdb copy retains only in-frame clones and omits some. There are about 51,000 clones in the sample; 85% to 90% occur only once, and about 4.6% lies in the top ten. Trimming left V 3 bases short and J 5 bases short, with 20 bases between. The CDR3 is 16 residues long. Germline lookup yields CDR1 SGDLS and CDR2 YYNGEE. This sequence joins TRBV9 and TRBJ2-5; D remains ambiguous. The TCR was taken from a man older than 75 with active COVID-19. The sequenced sample was peripheral blood. The CDR3 nucleotides are TGTGCCAGCAGCGCTTCCGCGAGCGCGAGCTGGGAGACCCAGTACTTC. It codes for CASSASASASWETQYF.